These 18 T cell receptor beta chains came from one sample sequenced in a study of blood T cell repertoires in COVID-19. Sequencing used immunoSEQ multiplex PCR; TCRdb keeps in-frame clones, though not all of them. The table lists under 100,000 clones, approximately 85% of them singletons. Sequencing was done on a sample of peripheral blood. The receptors derive from an elderly woman with COVID-19, enrolled during active disease.

This chain links TRBV6-2 or TRBV6-3 with TRBJ2-5; perhaps TRBD2 as D (5 bases). V gave up 5 bases and J gave up 3 bases, with 22 bases separating them. Per the germline V gene, CDR1 is MNHEY and CDR2 is SVGEGT. The CDR3 covers 17 residues. The CDR3 coding sequence is TGTGCCAGCAGTCCCGGACGAGGGCCAGCCTGGGAAGAGACCCAGTACTTC. It yields the protein CASSPGRGPAWEETQYF.

A few counts support this clone. V gene TRBV7-9 combines with J gene TRBJ2-1; 7 nucleotides align to TRBD1. The V gene end was trimmed by 5 bases and the J gene end by 5 bases; junction bases not matched to a gene: 6. This CDR3 has 14 amino acids. Germline V gene data show CDR1 as SEHNR and CDR2 as FQNEAQ (reference sequence). CDR3 DNA: TGTGCCAGCAGCGAGGGCAGGGGGAACAATGAGCAGTTCTTC. It specifies CASSEGRGNNEQFF.

This clone counts as medium-sized (0.01 to 0.1%). The genes are TRBV6-5 and TRBJ2-7, with D perhaps matching TRBD1 (5 bases). Between the trimmed V and J ends, which lost 6 bases and 2 bases, there was a span of 17 bases. CDR1 and CDR2 (germline): MNHEY, SVGAGI. The CDR3 is 15 amino acids. The CDR3 reads CASSRGAAETYEQYF. The CDR3 region has the DNA TGTGCCAGCAGCCGTGGGGCGGCGGAGACCTACGAGCAGTACTTC.

The V and J genes are TRBV19 and TRBJ2-7, with 8 bases matching TRBD1. The CDR3 contains 14 residues. Trimming at V came to 5 bases and at J to 5 bases, leaving 8 bases not matched to a gene. The germline gives CDR1 LNHDA, CDR2 SQIVND (reference sequence). In DNA form, the CDR3 reads TGTGCCAGTAGTCCTGAGGACAGGGTACACGAGCAGTACTTC. Translated, it gives CASSPEDRVHEQYF.

The chain couples TRBV18 to TRBJ1-6, with D perhaps TRBD1 (6 bases). This CDR3 spans 14 amino acids. CDR1 KGHSH and CDR2 LQKENI come from the germline V gene. With 4 bases removed from V and 7 bases from J, the gap between germline ends came to 11 bases. CDR3 residues: CASSQDSANSPLHF. The CDR3 DNA follows: TGTGCCAGCTCACAGGACAGCGCGAATTCACCCCTCCACTTT.

This clone came up once. This sequence joins TRBV19 and TRBJ2-3, with D possibly being TRBD1 (6 bases). The V gene lost 7 bases and the J gene lost 5 bases, with 13 bases spanning the gap. Germline V gene data show CDR1 as LNHDA and CDR2 as SQIVND (reference sequence). The CDR3 runs 13 residues. The CDR3 is CASKRTVGDTQYF. CDR3 nucleotide sequence: TGTGCCAGTAAGAGGACAGTTGGAGATACGCAGTATTTT.

This clone was recorded once. The chain combines TRBV27 with TRBJ2-3; no clear D gene. Trimming shortened V by 6 bases and J by 0 bases, and 13 bases separated the two germline ends. CDR1 and CDR2 from the germline V gene are MNHEY and SMNVEV (reference sequence). The length of the CDR3 is 15 residues. CDR3 bases: TGTGCCAGCAGCTTTGTCCCTCTAAGCACAGATACGCAGTATTTT. Translation gives CASSFVPLSTDTQYF.

The chain joins TRBV6-2 or TRBV6-3 to TRBJ2-3; weak D call: TRBD1 (5 bases). Germline CDR1 reads MNHEY; CDR2 reads SVGEGT. This CDR3 is built from 17 residues. V lost 2 bases and J 3 bases, leaving 18 bases between the germline ends. The CDR3 sequence: CASSYGPSLDSTDTQYF. The CDR3 DNA sequence: TGTGCCAGCAGTTACGGACCCTCTCTCGACAGTACAGATACGCAGTATTTT.

This chain links TRBV5-5 with TRBJ2-5; TRBD2 agrees at 10 bases. V lost 0 bases to trimming and J lost 5 bases; unmatched junction nucleotides: 4. Germline V CDR1 and CDR2: SGHKS, YYEKEE (reference sequence). The CDR3 is made up of 15 amino acids. CDR3 nucleotide sequence: TGTGCCAGCAGCTTGGTTGCTAGCGGGAGTGAGACCCAGTACTTC. This sequence encodes CASSLVASGSETQYF.

The rearrangement joins TRBV5-1 to TRBJ2-7; perhaps TRBD2 as D (5 bases). CDR1 SGHRS and CDR2 YFSETQ come from the germline V gene. The CDR3 has 16 amino acids. The V and J ends lost 5 bases and 3 bases respectively, with 21 bases between them. This CDR3 is CASSRGRGVAVYEQYF. CDR3 DNA: TGCGCCAGCAGTCGGGGTCGTGGCGTTGCCGTCTACGAGCAGTACTTC.

With respect to this clone: The sample holds other DNA sequences that translate to the same CDR3. The V and J genes are TRBV5-1 and TRBJ2-1; 10 bases are shared with TRBD2. The CDR3 totals 14 residues. V lost 2 bases and J lost 5; bases outside the gene matches: 1. Per the germline V gene, CDR1 is SGHRS and CDR2 is YFSETQ. For the CDR3, the DNA is TGCGCCAGCAGCTTACTAGCGGGGAACAATGAGCAGTTCTTC. Translated, it gives CASSLLAGNNEQFF.

The chain joins TRBV18 to TRBJ1-5; 11 nucleotides align to TRBD1. Looked up from germline, CDR1 is KGHSH and CDR2 is LQKENI. Trimming took 4 bases from V and 5 from J; bases not matched to a gene: 1. CDR3 length: 14 amino acids. Written as DNA, the CDR3 is TGTGCCAGCTCACGGGACAGGGGGTATCAGCCCCAGCATTTT. Translation gives CASSRDRGYQPQHF.

The chain joins TRBV7-8 to TRBJ2-5; TRBD1 matches 7 bases. V lost 2 bases, J lost 2 bases, and 14 bases stayed unmatched. The germline V gene has CDR1 SGHVS and CDR2 FQNEAQ. CDR3 length: 18 residues. Here the CDR3 reads CASSLTRPGQRLQETQYF. As DNA, the CDR3 is TGTGCCAGCAGCTTAACCCGCCCGGGACAGAGGCTGCAAGAGACCCAGTACTTC.

This clone appeared a few times. The junction shows a germline mismatch at one end, possibly a read error. The V gene is TRBV4-1, the J gene TRBJ2-2; a weak D match, TRBD2 (5 bases). Germline lookup yields CDR1 MGHRA and CDR2 YSYEKL. The CDR3 extends over 16 amino acids. CDR3 sequence: CASSQSSAGNAGELFF. CDR3 DNA: TGCGCCAGCAGTCAGAGCAGTGCCGGGAACGCCGGGGAGCTGTTTTTT.

The chain joins TRBV12-5 to TRBJ1-1; TRBD1 is a possible D gene (6 bases). The CDR3 covers 15 residues. Germline CDR1 reads LGHNT; CDR2 reads FRNRAP. V was cut by 5 bases and J by 0 bases, with 13 bases left in between. The CDR3 here is CASGPGTPLNTEAFF. The CDR3 DNA is TGTGCTAGTGGTCCGGGGACACCCCTGAACACTGAAGCTTTCTTT.

The rearrangement joins TRBV5-4 to TRBJ1-2; tentatively, D is TRBD1 (5 bases). The CDR3 contains 14 residues. V lost 7 bases, J lost 5 bases, and 18 bases lay in between. Looked up from germline, CDR1 is SGHNT and CDR2 is YYREEE (reference sequence). CDR3 region: CASSLWRDPYGYTF. The DNA of the CDR3 is TGTGCCAGCTCCTTATGGAGGGACCCATATGGCTACACCTTC.

This chain links TRBV5-4 with TRBJ1-1; D may be TRBD1 (6 bases). Trimming took 0 bases from V and 1 from J, leaving 10 bases between them. The CDR3 consists of 15 residues. Germline CDR1 reads SGHNT; CDR2 reads YYREEE (reference sequence). CDR3 coding DNA: TGTGCCAGCAGCTTGGACGGGACACAGAACACTGAAGCTTTCTTT. This gives the protein CASSLDGTQNTEAFF.

The chain links TRBV5-6 to TRBJ2-7; D might be TRBD2 (6 bases). Trimming shortened V by 1 base and J by 2 bases, and 10 bases separated the two germline ends. The CDR3 runs 14 residues. Looked up from germline, CDR1 is SGHDT and CDR2 is YYEEEE. CDR3 protein: CASSLREITYEQYF. DNA of the CDR3: TGTGCCAGCAGCTTGCGGGAGATAACCTACGAGCAGTACTTC.